This T cell receptor beta chain emerged from a study of blood T cells in healthy people across ages. Study in general: About one barcoded beta molecule per two T cells was captured by template switching.

This clonotype appeared a few times. Ten milliliters of peripheral blood were drawn from each donor into EDTA-treated tubes. Trimming took 6 bases from V and 4 from J, leaving 13 bases between them. Germline V gene data show CDR1 as MDHEN and CDR2 as SYDVKM. CDR3 size: 14 residues. With a J-beta primer mix and a sample-barcoded 5' primer, a second PCR ran about 6 to 11 cycles. Every single cDNA molecule received a tag from a template-switch adaptor with 12 random nucleotides. Each CDR3 protein is one row after TCRdb ran MiXCR on the 5' RACE reads. Among about 1,000,000 distinct CDR3 sequences, around 43% were seen once, and the ten largest hold 18%.

The chain joins TRBV28 to TRBJ1-5, with no clear D. This clonotype originated in a woman in her fifties or sixties in good health. Material: blood. The CDR3 DNA sequence: TGTGCCAGCAGAATTAGGGCCTCTAATCAGCCCCAGCATTTT. Protein sequence: CASRIRASNQPQHF.